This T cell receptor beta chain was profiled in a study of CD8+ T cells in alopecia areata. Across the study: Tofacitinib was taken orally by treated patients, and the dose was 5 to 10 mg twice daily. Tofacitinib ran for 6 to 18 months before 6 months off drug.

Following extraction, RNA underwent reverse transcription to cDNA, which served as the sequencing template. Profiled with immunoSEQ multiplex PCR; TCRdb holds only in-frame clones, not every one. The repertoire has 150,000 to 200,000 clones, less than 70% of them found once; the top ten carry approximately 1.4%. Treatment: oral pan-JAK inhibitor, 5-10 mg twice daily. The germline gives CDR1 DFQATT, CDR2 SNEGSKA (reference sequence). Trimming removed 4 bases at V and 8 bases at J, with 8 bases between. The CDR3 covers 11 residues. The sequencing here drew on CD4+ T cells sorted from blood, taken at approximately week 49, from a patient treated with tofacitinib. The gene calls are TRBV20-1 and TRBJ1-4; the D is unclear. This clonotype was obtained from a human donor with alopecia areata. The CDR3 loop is CSAKSGEKLFF. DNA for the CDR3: TGCAGTGCTAAGTCAGGCGAAAAACTGTTTTTT.